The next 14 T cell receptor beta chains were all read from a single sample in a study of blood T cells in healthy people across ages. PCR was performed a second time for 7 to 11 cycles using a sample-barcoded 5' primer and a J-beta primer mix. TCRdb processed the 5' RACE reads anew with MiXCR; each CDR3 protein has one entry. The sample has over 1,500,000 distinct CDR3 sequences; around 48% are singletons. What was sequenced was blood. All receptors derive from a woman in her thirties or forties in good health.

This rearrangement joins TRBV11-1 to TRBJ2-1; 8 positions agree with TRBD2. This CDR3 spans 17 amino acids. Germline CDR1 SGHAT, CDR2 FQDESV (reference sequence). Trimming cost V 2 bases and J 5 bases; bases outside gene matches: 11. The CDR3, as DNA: TGTGCCAGCAGCTTATTGGGTCAAGCGGGGGATAACAATGAGCAGTTCTTC. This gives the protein CASSLLGQAGDNNEQFF.

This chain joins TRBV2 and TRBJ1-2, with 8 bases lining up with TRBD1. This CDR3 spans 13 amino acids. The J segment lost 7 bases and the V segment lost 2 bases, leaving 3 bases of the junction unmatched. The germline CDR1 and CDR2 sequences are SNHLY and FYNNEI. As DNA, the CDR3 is TGTGCCAGCAGTGAAAACAGGGGGATTGGCTACACCTTC. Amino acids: CASSENRGIGYTF.

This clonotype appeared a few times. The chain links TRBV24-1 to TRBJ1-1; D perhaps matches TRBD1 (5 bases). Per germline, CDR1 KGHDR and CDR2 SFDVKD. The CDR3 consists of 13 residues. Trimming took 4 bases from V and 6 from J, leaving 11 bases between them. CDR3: CATSDPGMAEAFF. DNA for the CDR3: TGTGCCACCAGTGACCCAGGGATGGCTGAAGCTTTCTTT.

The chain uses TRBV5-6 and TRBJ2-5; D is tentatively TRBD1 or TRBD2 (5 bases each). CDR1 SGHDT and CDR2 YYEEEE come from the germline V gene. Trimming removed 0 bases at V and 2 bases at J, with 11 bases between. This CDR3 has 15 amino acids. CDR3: CASSLEIGAQETQYF. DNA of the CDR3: TGTGCCAGCAGCTTGGAGATCGGGGCTCAAGAGACCCAGTACTTC. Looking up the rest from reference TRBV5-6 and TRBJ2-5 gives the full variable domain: DAGVTQSPTHLIKTRGQQVTLRCSPKSGHDTVSWYQQALGQGPQFIFQYYEEEERQRGNFPDRFSGHQFPNYSSELNVNALLLGDSALYLCASSLEIGAQETQYFGPGTRLLVL.

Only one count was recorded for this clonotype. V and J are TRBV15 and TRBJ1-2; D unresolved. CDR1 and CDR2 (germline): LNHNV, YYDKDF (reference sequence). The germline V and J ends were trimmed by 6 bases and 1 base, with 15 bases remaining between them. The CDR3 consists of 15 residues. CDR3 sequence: CATRSAPSGNYGYTF. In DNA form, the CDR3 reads TGTGCCACCAGATCAGCCCCGTCGGGTAACTATGGCTACACCTTC.

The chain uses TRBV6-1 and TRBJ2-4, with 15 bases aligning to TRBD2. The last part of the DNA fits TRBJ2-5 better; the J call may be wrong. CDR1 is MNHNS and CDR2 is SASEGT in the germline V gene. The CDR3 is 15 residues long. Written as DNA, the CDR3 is TGTGCCAGCAGGGTGGGACTAGCGGGGGGAGAGACCCAGTACTTC. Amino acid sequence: CASRVGLAGGETQYF.

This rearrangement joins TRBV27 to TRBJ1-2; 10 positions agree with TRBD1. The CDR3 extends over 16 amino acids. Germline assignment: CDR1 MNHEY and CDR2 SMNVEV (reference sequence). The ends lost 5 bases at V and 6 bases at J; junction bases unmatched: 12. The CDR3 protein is CASSINHRQGAHGYTF. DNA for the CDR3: TGTGCCAGCAGTATAAATCACCGACAGGGGGCTCATGGCTACACCTTC.

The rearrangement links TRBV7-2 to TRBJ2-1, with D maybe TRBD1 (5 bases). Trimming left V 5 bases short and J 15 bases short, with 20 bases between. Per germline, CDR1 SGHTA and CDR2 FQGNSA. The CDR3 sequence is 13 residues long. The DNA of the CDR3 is TGTGCCAGCAGCGTATCTGTTGTGCAGGGCTCGTTCTTC. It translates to CASSVSVVQGSFF.

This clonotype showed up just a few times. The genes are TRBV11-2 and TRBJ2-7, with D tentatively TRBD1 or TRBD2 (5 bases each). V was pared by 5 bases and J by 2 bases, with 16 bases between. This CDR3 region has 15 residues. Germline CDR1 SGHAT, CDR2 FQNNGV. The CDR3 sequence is CASSPTGSGPYEQYF. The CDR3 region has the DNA TGTGCCAGCAGCCCCACCGGTTCGGGACCCTACGAGCAGTACTTC.

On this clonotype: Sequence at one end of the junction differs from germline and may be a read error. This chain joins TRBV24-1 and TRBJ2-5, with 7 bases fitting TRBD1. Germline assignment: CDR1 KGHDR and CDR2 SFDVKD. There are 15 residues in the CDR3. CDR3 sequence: CATSDTGTVQGTQYF. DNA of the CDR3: TGTGCCACCAGTGACACGGGGACAGTCCAAGGGACCCAGTACTTC.

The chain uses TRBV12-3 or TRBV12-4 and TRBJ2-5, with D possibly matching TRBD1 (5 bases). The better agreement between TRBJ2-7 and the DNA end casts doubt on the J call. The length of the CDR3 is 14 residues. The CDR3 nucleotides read TGTGCCAGCACTCCGCAGGCAGGGTATGGCGAGCAGTACTTC. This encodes CASTPQAGYGEQYF.

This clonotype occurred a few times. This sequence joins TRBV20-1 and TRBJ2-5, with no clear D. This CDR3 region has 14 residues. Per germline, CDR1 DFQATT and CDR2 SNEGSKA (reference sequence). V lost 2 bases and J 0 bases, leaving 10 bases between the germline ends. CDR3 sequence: CSARWVGHQETQYF. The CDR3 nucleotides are TGCAGTGCTAGATGGGTGGGCCACCAAGAGACCCAGTACTTC.

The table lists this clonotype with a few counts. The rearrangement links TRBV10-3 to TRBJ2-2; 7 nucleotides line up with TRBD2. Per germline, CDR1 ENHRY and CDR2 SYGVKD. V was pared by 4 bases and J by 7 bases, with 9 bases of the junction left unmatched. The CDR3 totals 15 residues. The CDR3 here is CAISGTSWYDGELFF. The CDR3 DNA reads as TGTGCCATCAGTGGGACTAGTTGGTACGACGGGGAGCTGTTTTTT.

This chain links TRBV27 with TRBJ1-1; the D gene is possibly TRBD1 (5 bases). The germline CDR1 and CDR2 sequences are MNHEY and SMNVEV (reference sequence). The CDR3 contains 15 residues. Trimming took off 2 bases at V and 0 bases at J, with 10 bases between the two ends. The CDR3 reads CASSLDGTLNTEAFF. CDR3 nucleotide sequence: TGTGCCAGCAGTTTAGATGGGACTCTGAACACTGAAGCTTTCTTT.